This paragraph reports one T cell receptor beta chain. The antigen is unknown. The table came from immunoSEQ multiplex PCR; TCRdb's copy has only in-frame clones and leaves some out. The table includes roughly 51,000 clones, roughly 88% detected once. This record belongs to a study of a mutant IDH1 vaccine in newly diagnosed glioma. Study-wide background: Treated patients were roughly 60% male, approximately 38% female, mean age around 40 years. Previous care, which was radiotherapy, temozolomide, or both, most often involved both. The study's findings and limits: Variations in leading peripheral T cell clonotypes appeared to have no connection with pseudoprogression. It was 85% to 95% of patients that developed vaccine-induced immune responses.

The CDR3 totals 12 residues. V lost 0 bases and J lost 10; bases outside the gene matches: 1. Per germline, CDR1 ENHRY and CDR2 SYGVKD. Time point meaning: baseline, week 1 (first vaccination visit). Treatment defined: pre-vaccination baseline after standard-of-care therapy. This chain uses TRBV10-3 with TRBJ1-1; 8 positions match TRBD1. The clonotype originates from a man aged 40-50 years with glioma. The sequenced sample was PBMCs, obtained from a glioma patient treated with radiotherapy, temozolomide or both. The CDR3 loop reads CAISESDRGAFF. In nucleotides, the CDR3 is TGTGCCATCAGTGAGTCTGACAGGGGAGCTTTCTTT.